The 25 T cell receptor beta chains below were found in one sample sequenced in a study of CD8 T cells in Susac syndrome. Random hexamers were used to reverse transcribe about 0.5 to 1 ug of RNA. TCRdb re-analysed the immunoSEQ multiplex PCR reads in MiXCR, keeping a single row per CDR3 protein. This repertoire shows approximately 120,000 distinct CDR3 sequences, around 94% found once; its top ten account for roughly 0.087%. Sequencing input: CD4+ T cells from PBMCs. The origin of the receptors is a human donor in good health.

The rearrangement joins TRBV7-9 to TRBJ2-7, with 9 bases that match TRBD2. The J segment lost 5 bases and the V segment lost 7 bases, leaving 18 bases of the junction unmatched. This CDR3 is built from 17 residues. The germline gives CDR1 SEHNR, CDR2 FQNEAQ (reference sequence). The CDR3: CASINHRGAGGRNEQYF. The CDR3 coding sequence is TGTGCCAGCATCAACCACAGGGGAGCGGGGGGTCGGAACGAGCAGTACTTC.

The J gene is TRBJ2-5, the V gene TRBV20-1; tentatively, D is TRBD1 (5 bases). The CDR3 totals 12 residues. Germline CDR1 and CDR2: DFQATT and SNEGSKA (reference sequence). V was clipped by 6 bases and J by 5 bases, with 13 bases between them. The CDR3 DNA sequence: TGCAGTGCCCGCGGACACGCGGAGACCCAGTACTTC. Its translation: CSARGHAETQYF.

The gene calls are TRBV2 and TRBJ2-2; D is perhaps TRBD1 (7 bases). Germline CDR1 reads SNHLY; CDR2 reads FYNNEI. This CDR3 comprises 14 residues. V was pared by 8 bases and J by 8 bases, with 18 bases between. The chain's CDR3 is CASRSRGVSGELFF. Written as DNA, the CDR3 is TGTGCCAGCCGCAGCAGGGGGGTATCAGGGGAGCTGTTTTTT.

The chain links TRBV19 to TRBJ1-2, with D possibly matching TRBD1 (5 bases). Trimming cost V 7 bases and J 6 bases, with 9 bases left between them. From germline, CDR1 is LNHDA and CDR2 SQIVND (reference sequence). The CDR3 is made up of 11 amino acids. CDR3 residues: CASNQGNGYTF. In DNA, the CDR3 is TGTGCCAGTAATCAGGGTAATGGCTACACCTTC.

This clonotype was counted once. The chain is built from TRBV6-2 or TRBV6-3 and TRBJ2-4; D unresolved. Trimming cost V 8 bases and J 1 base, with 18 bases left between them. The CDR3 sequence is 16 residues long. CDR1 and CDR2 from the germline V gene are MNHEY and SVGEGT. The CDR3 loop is CASLERVAIAKNIQYF. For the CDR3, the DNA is TGTGCCAGCCTAGAAAGGGTCGCGATTGCCAAAAACATTCAGTACTTC.

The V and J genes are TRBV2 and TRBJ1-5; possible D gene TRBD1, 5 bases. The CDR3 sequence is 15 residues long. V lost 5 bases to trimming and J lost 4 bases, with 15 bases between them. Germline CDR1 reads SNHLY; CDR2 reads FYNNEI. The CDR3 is CASSLGARGNQPQHF. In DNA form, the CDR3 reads TGTGCCAGCAGTTTAGGGGCCCGGGGAAATCAGCCCCAGCATTTT.

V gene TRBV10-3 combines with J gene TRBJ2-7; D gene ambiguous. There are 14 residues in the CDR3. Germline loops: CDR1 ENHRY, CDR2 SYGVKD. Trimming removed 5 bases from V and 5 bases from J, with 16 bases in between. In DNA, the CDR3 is TGTGCCATCAGTAGTGGGTCAGTAGGCAACGAGCAGTACTTC. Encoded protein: CAISSGSVGNEQYF.

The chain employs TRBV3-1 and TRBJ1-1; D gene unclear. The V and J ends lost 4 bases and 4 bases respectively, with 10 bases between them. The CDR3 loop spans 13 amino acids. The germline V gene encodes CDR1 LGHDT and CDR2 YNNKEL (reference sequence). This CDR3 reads CASSLRTFTEAFF. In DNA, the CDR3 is TGTGCCAGCAGCCTCCGGACTTTCACTGAAGCTTTCTTT. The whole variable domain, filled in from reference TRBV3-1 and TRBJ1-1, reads DTAVSQTPKYLVTQMGNDKSIKCEQNLGHDTMYWYKQDSKKFLKIMFSYNNKELIINETVPNRFSPKSPDKAHLNLHINSLELGDSAVYFCASSLRTFTEAFFGQGTRLTVV.

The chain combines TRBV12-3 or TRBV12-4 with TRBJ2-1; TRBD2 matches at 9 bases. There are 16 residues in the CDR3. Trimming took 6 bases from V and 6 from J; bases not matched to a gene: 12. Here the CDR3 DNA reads TGTGCCAGCAGGCTCTATCATAGCGGGAGTAGCAATGAGCAGTTCTTC. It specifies CASRLYHSGSSNEQFF.

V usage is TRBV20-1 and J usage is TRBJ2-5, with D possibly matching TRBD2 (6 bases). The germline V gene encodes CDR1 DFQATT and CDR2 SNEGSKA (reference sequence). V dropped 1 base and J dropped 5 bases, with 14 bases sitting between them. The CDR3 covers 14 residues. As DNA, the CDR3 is TGCAGTGCTAGAGTACGGCGGGGTGGTGAGACCCAGTACTTC. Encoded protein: CSARVRRGGETQYF.

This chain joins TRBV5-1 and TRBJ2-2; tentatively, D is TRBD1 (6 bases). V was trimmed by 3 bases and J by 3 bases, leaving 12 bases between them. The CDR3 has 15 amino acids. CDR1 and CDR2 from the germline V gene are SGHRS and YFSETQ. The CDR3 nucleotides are TGCGCCAGCAGCTCCGGGGACACCTACACCGGGGAGCTGTTTTTT. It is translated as CASSSGDTYTGELFF.

CDR3 coding DNA: TGTGCCAGCACTCCAGGGACTAGATTAGCCTACGAGCAGTACTTC. As protein: CASTPGTRLAYEQYF. The gene calls are TRBV3-1 and TRBJ2-7; 8 nucleotides match TRBD2. Germline V CDR1 and CDR2: LGHDT, YNNKEL (reference sequence). The CDR3 covers 15 residues. The J segment lost 2 bases and the V segment lost 7 bases, leaving 10 bases of the junction unmatched.

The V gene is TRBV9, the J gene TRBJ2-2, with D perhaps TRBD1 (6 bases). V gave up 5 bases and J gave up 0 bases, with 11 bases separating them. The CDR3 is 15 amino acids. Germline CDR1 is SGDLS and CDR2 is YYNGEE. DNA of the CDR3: TGTGCCAGCAGAAGGGGACATACGAACACCGGGGAGCTGTTTTTT. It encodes CASRRGHTNTGELFF.

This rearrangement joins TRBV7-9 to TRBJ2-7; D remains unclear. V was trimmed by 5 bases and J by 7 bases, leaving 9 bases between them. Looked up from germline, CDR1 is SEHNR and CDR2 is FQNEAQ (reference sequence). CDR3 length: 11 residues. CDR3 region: CASSPRVEQYF. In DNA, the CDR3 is TGTGCCAGCAGCCCTCGGGTGGAGCAGTACTTC.

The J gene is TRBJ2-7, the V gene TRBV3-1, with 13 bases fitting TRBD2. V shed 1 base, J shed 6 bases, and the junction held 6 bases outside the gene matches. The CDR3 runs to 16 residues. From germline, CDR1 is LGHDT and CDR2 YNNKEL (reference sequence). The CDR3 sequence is CASSQAGLAGESEQYF. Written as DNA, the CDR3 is TGTGCCAGCAGCCAAGCCGGACTAGCGGGAGAGAGCGAGCAGTACTTC.

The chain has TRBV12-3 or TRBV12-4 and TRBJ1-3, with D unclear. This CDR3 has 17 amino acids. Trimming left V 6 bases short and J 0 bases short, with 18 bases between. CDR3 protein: CASSPGRVWSSGNTIYF. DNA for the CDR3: TGTGCCAGCAGCCCCGGACGTGTCTGGAGCTCTGGAAACACCATATATTTT.

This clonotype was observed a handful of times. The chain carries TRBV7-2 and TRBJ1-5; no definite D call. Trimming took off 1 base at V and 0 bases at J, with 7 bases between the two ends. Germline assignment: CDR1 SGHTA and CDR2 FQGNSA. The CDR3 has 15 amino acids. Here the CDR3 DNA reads TGTGCCAGCAGCTTAGGCAGCTATAGCAATCAGCCCCAGCATTTT. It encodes CASSLGSYSNQPQHF. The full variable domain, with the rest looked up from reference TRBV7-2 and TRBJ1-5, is GAGVSQSPSNKVTEKGKDVELRCDPISGHTALYWYRQSLGQGLEFLIYFQGNSAPDKSGLPSDRFSAERTGGSVSTLTIQRTQQEDSAVYLCASSLGSYSNQPQHFGDGTRLSIL.

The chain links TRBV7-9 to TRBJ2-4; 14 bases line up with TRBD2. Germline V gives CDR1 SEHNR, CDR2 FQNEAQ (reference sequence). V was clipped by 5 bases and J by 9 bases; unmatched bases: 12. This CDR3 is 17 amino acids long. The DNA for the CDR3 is TGTGCCAGCAGCCGACGGGGACTAGCGGGAGAGTTGAGCATTCAGTACTTC. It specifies CASSRRGLAGELSIQYF.

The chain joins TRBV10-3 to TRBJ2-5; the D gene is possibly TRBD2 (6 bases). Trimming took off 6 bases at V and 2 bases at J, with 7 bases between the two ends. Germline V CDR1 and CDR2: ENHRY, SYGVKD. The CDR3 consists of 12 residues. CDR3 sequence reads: CAISGGQETQYF. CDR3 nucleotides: TGTGCCATCAGCGGAGGGCAAGAGACCCAGTACTTC.

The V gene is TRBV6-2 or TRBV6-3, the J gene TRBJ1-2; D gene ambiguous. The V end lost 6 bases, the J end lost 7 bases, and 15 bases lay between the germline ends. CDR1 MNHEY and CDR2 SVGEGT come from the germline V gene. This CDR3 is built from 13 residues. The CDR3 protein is CASSNRTGIGYTF. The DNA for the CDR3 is TGTGCCAGCAGCAACCGGACGGGAATTGGCTACACCTTC.

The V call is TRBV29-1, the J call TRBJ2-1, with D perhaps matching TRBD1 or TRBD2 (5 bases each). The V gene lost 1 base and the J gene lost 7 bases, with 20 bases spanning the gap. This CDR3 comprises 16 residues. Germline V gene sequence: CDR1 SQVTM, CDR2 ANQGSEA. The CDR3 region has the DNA TGCAGCGTTGAAGGGGGCCGACTGATTTGGGGGAATGAGCAGTTCTTC. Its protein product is CSVEGGRLIWGNEQFF.

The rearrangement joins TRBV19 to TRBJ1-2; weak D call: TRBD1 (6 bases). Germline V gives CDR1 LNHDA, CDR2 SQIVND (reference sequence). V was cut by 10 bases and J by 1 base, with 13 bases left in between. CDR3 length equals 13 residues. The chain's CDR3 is CATWTALNYGYTF. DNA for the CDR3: TGTGCCACCTGGACAGCGCTTAACTATGGCTACACCTTC.

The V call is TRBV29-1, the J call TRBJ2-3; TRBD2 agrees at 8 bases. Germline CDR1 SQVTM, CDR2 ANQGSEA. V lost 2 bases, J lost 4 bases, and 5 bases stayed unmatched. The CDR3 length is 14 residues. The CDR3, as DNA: TGCAGCGTTGAAAGCGGGAGCCTTGCAGATACGCAGTATTTT. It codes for CSVESGSLADTQYF.

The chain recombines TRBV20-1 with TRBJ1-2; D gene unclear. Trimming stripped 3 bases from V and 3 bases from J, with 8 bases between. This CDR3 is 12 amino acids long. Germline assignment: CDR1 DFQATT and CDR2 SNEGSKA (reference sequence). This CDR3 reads CSARNQDYGYTF. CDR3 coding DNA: TGCAGTGCTAGGAATCAGGACTATGGCTACACCTTC.

CDR3: CASSLAKGLTLEADTQYF. The CDR3 DNA reads TGTGCCAGCAGTTTAGCGAAAGGCCTCACCCTAGAGGCAGATACGCAGTATTTT. J is TRBJ2-3 and V is TRBV12-3 or TRBV12-4; no firm D call. This CDR3 is built from 18 residues. The V and J ends lost 0 bases and 4 bases respectively, with 20 bases between them.